The 15 T cell receptor beta chains presented below share a single source sample, sequenced in a study of shared clonotypes between healthy human individuals (TCRdb year 2020). The method was the immunoSEQ multiplex PCR assay. TCRdb retrieved this table from immuneACCESS and kept in-frame rearrangements only. Not all clones are present; in checked studies, unresolved V genes account for under half, and no reason is known for the remainder. The sample includes 660,000 or so clones, with 95% to 97% observed a single time. The top ten clones comprise less than 0.12% of the sample. CD8 naive samples were CD45RO-negative cells positively selected for CCR7, giving a CD45RA+CCR7+ population that excluded TemRA cells. Material for sequencing was naive CD8+ T cells sorted from blood. The sample's cell subset or site, from its label and the paper: CD45RA+CCR7+. These receptors came from a woman in her twenties or thirties in good health.

This chain joins TRBV27 and TRBJ2-3, with 7 bases fitting TRBD2. There are 16 residues in the CDR3. After removal of 6 bases from V and 7 bases from J, the junction contained 16 bases not matched to a gene. Germline assignment: CDR1 MNHEY and CDR2 SMNVEV (reference sequence). This CDR3 reads CASREGVAGGVHTQYF. Written as DNA, the CDR3 is TGTGCCAGCAGGGAGGGTGTAGCGGGCGGGGTCCATACGCAGTATTTT.

The J gene is TRBJ1-5, the V gene TRBV27; D possibly corresponds to TRBD1 (5 bases). CDR1 is MNHEY and CDR2 is SMNVEV in the germline V gene (reference sequence). V lost 7 bases and J lost 3, with 10 bases in between. The CDR3 is made up of 13 amino acids. This chain's CDR3 is CASTAGSNQPQHF. The CDR3, as DNA: TGTGCCAGCACGGCAGGGTCCAATCAGCCCCAGCATTTT.

About this clone itself: At the DNA level, this CDR3 is encoded by other sequences in the same sample as well. The V and J genes are TRBV19 and TRBJ1-5; weak D call: TRBD1 (5 bases). V was pared by 3 bases and J by 4 bases, with 10 bases between. This CDR3 has 14 residues. Germline values: CDR1 LNHDA, CDR2 SQIVND (reference sequence). The CDR3 bases are TGTGCCAGTAGTATCCGGGACTCAAATCAGCCCCAGCATTTT. This sequence encodes CASSIRDSNQPQHF.

This clone was counted once. This chain links TRBV6-6 with TRBJ1-2, with D maybe TRBD1 (6 bases). Germline V gives CDR1 MNHNY, CDR2 SVGAGI (reference sequence). The CDR3 contains 12 residues. Trimming removed 6 bases from V and 2 bases from J, with 7 bases in between. CDR3 loop: CASSQGNYGYTF. CDR3 nucleotides: TGTGCCAGCAGCCAGGGGAACTATGGCTACACCTTC.

This clone is a singleton in its sample. The chain employs TRBV11-3 and TRBJ2-1, with TRBD2 matching over 8 bases. Trimming removed 4 bases from V and 3 bases from J; junction bases left unmatched: 11. Per germline, CDR1 SGHNT and CDR2 YENEEA. The CDR3 is 17 residues long. The CDR3 protein is CASSSNRTSSYYNEQFF. The CDR3 coding sequence is TGTGCCAGCAGCTCTAACCGGACTAGCAGCTACTACAATGAGCAGTTCTTC.

V is TRBV9 and J is TRBJ1-2, with D hard to call. V lost 3 bases and J lost 8, with 17 bases in between. Per the germline V gene, CDR1 is SGDLS and CDR2 is YYNGEE. This CDR3 contains 14 residues. Written as DNA, the CDR3 is TGTGCCAGCAGCGCCAGTTGGGGTTTGCTAGGCTACACCTTC. This sequence encodes CASSASWGLLGYTF.

The gene calls are TRBV7-9 and TRBJ2-5, with D maybe TRBD2 (5 bases). The CDR3 spans 14 residues. CDR1 and CDR2 (germline): SEHNR, FQNEAQ (reference sequence). V was pared by 1 base and J by 1 base, with 7 bases between. CDR3 DNA: TGTGCCAGCAGCTTAGTCGGGATCCAAGAGACCCAGTACTTC. Translating gives CASSLVGIQETQYF.

The rearrangement links TRBV6-1 to TRBJ2-7; a possible D gene is TRBD1 (5 bases). Trimming stripped 6 bases from V and 3 bases from J, with 12 bases between. Germline loops: CDR1 MNHNS, CDR2 SASEGT. CDR3 size: 13 residues. The CDR3 DNA is TGTGCCAGCAGGGGTCAGGGAAACTACGAGCAGTACTTC. Protein product: CASRGQGNYEQYF.

The chain couples TRBV7-9 to TRBJ1-2, with TRBD1 as a possible D gene (6 bases). Per the germline V gene, CDR1 is SEHNR and CDR2 is FQNEAQ (reference sequence). The length of the CDR3 is 14 residues. The V gene lost 6 bases and the J gene lost 9 bases, with 20 bases spanning the gap. CDR3: CASRAPPDRERYTF. DNA for the CDR3: TGTGCCAGCAGGGCGCCACCGGACAGAGAACGCTACACCTTC.

The V call is TRBV28, the J call TRBJ1-2; no clear D. V was trimmed by 3 bases and J by 0 bases, leaving 11 bases between them. Germline V gene data show CDR1 as MDHEN and CDR2 as SYDVKM. The CDR3 has 15 residues. CDR3 region: CASSFSPQANYGYTF. The CDR3 nucleotides are TGTGCCAGCAGTTTTTCCCCCCAAGCTAACTATGGCTACACCTTC.

The rearrangement joins TRBV29-1 to TRBJ2-7; D is unresolved. Germline CDR1 SQVTM, CDR2 ANQGSEA. The CDR3 length is 14 residues. The V and J ends lost 4 bases and 7 bases respectively, with 20 bases between them. As DNA, the CDR3 is TGCAGCGTTGCTGCTGGGATTAAAAGTGGGGAGCAGTACTTC. Encoded protein: CSVAAGIKSGEQYF.

V is TRBV11-2 and J is TRBJ2-1; D gene uncertain. The CDR3 extends over 13 amino acids. The V gene's germline CDR1 is SGHAT and CDR2 FQNNGV. With 2 bases removed from V and 4 bases from J, the gap between germline ends came to 6 bases. In nucleotides, the CDR3 is TGTGCCAGCAGCTTACTTATTTACAATGAGCAGTTCTTC. It encodes CASSLLIYNEQFF.

The V call is TRBV5-6, the J call TRBJ1-1, with D possibly matching TRBD1 (5 bases). V shed 1 base and J shed 5 bases, with 9 bases lying between them. The CDR3 is 13 amino acids. Germline assignment: CDR1 SGHDT and CDR2 YYEEEE. The CDR3 region is CASSLWGTTEAFF. CDR3 bases: TGTGCCAGCAGCTTGTGGGGCACAACTGAAGCTTTCTTT. The complete variable domain, with remaining parts taken from reference TRBV5-6 and TRBJ1-1, reads DAGVTQSPTHLIKTRGQQVTLRCSPKSGHDTVSWYQQALGQGPQFIFQYYEEEERQRGNFPDRFSGHQFPNYSSELNVNALLLGDSALYLCASSLWGTTEAFFGQGTRLTVV.

J is TRBJ2-1 and V is TRBV19, with D tentatively TRBD1 or TRBD2 (5 bases each). V dropped 1 base and J dropped 3 bases, with 16 bases sitting between them. The germline gives CDR1 LNHDA, CDR2 SQIVND (reference sequence). The CDR3 spans 17 residues. The CDR3 sequence is CASSIGGVTTLYNEQFF. The CDR3 DNA sequence: TGTGCCAGTAGTATAGGAGGGGTAACCACCCTCTACAATGAGCAGTTCTTC.

The chain links TRBV9 to TRBJ2-3, with D possibly TRBD2 on 6 matching bases. This CDR3 region has 16 residues. Per the germline V gene, CDR1 is SGDLS and CDR2 is YYNGEE. Deletions cut 10 bases from V and 4 bases from J, with 25 bases between. In DNA, the CDR3 is TGTGCCTCTGCCAGGGACTCCCAGGGCCCCCCAGATACGCAGTATTTT. Translation gives CASARDSQGPPDTQYF. Looking up the rest from reference TRBV9 and TRBJ2-3 gives the full variable domain: DSGVTQTPKHLITATGQRVTLRCSPRSGDLSVYWYQQSLDQGLQFLIQYYNGEERAKGNILERFSAQQFPDLHSELNLSSLELGDSALYFCASARDSQGPPDTQYFGPGTRLTVL.